The 15 T cell receptor beta chains in this list originate from one sample, sequenced in a study of cytomegalovirus exposure and HLA in healthy donors. Assay: immunoSEQ multiplex PCR; the TCRdb copy retains only in-frame clones and omits some. The sample yields 200,000 to 250,000 clones, over 65% seen once. Sample: PBMCs. All receptors derive from a woman aged 18-29 years in good health and CMV-seronegative.

The V call is TRBV29-1, the J call TRBJ1-4; the D gene is possibly TRBD1 (5 bases). Germline CDR1 is SQVTM and CDR2 is ANQGSEA. The CDR3 loop spans 14 amino acids. V lost 6 bases and J 8 bases, leaving 19 bases between the germline ends. The CDR3, as DNA: TGCAGCGTAACCCACGCCGGGACTCGGGAAAAACTGTTTTTT. Its protein is CSVTHAGTREKLFF.

V and J are TRBV6-6 and TRBJ1-2, with TRBD1 matching 10 bases. Germline lookup yields CDR1 MNHNY and CDR2 SVGAGI (reference sequence). The CDR3 length is 14 residues. Losses at the gene ends were 6 bases for V and 5 bases for J; bases not matched to a gene: 6. CDR3 residues: CASRKPGQGYGYTF. CDR3 coding DNA: TGTGCCAGCAGAAAACCGGGACAGGGGTATGGCTACACCTTC.

This rearrangement joins TRBV2 to TRBJ1-1; D gene uncertain. The CDR3 is 14 residues long. Germline values: CDR1 SNHLY, CDR2 FYNNEI. V was trimmed by 4 bases and J by 0 bases, leaving 9 bases between them. CDR3 in DNA: TGTGCCAGCAGTGTACGAGTCCTGAACACTGAAGCTTTCTTT. Protein product: CASSVRVLNTEAFF.

The table lists this clone with a few counts. The chain carries TRBV7-2 and TRBJ2-1, with 11 bases that match TRBD2. The CDR3 length is 15 residues. After removal of 2 bases from V and 6 bases from J, the junction contained 3 bases not matched to a gene. Germline lookup yields CDR1 SGHTA and CDR2 FQGNSA. The CDR3 loop reads CASSLTSGGLNEQFF. The CDR3 region has the DNA TGTGCCAGCAGCTTAACTAGCGGGGGCCTCAATGAGCAGTTCTTC.

This chain connects TRBV28 to TRBJ1-2, with unresolved D. The length of the CDR3 is 12 residues. Germline values: CDR1 MDHEN, CDR2 SYDVKM. Trimming removed 1 base at V and 6 bases at J, with 6 bases between. In DNA, the CDR3 is TGTGCCAGCAGTTTATTGGGAGATGGCTACACCTTC. Translated, it gives CASSLLGDGYTF.

V and J are TRBV4-2 and TRBJ1-2; perhaps TRBD1 as D (5 bases). The V end lost 1 base, the J end lost 5 bases, and 23 bases lay between the germline ends. Germline loops: CDR1 LGHNA, CDR2 YNFKEQ. The CDR3 has 18 amino acids. CDR3 DNA sequence: TGTGCCAGCAGCCAAGTGGGGGGTGAGGCGGCATTGGGGTATGGCTACACCTTC. Translated, it gives CASSQVGGEAALGYGYTF.

V is TRBV2 and J is TRBJ2-7; TRBD1 might be the D (5 bases). The CDR3 runs to 14 residues. V was shortened by 5 bases and J by 4 bases, with 15 bases between the two germline ends. CDR1 is SNHLY, CDR2 FYNNEI, per germline. CDR3: CASSPQGIGYEQYF. CDR3 DNA sequence: TGTGCCAGCAGTCCCCAGGGCATTGGTTACGAGCAGTACTTC.

This clone was counted once. The chain uses TRBV28 and TRBJ1-3; TRBD1 is a possible D gene (6 bases). The CDR3 covers 14 residues. Germline V lookup: CDR1 MDHEN, CDR2 SYDVKM. V lost 6 bases and J 2 bases, leaving 11 bases between the germline ends. The CDR3 protein is CASSLQGAGNTIYF. As DNA, the CDR3 is TGTGCCAGCAGCCTACAGGGTGCTGGAAACACCATATATTTT. The full variable domain, with the rest looked up from reference TRBV28 and TRBJ1-3, is DVKVTQSSRYLVKRTGEKVFLECVQDMDHENMFWYRQDPGLGLRLIYFSYDVKMKEKGDIPEGYSVSREKKERFSLILESASTNQTSMYLCASSLQGAGNTIYFGEGSWLTVV.

This chain uses TRBV18 with TRBJ1-2, with D perhaps TRBD1 (5 bases). The CDR3 totals 14 residues. Germline CDR1 KGHSH, CDR2 LQKENI. Deletions cut 2 bases from V and 4 bases from J, with 11 bases between. The CDR3 sequence: CASSPESGLYGYTF. The CDR3, as DNA: TGTGCCAGCTCACCAGAATCAGGGCTCTATGGCTACACCTTC. The variable domain in full, completed from reference TRBV18 and TRBJ1-2, reads NAGVMQNPRHLVRRRGQEARLRCSPMKGHSHVYWYRQLPEEGLKFMVYLQKENIIDESGMPKERFSAEFPKEGPSILRIQQVVRGDSAAYFCASSPESGLYGYTFGSGTRLTVV.

This rearrangement joins TRBV6-1 to TRBJ1-1, with D possibly matching TRBD1 (5 bases). Germline V gene data show CDR1 as MNHNS and CDR2 as SASEGT. This CDR3 is built from 13 residues. V shed 6 bases and J shed 6 bases, with 14 bases lying between them. The CDR3 region has the DNA TGTGCCAGCAGAGGACAAGCTGTCCCTGAAGCTTTCTTT. It encodes CASRGQAVPEAFF.

To note about this clone: Other DNA sequences in this sample translate to the same CDR3. This chain joins TRBV7-8 and TRBJ2-7, with TRBD1 as a possible D gene (6 bases). Between the trimmed V and J ends, which lost 1 base and 3 bases, there was a span of 7 bases. The CDR3 is made up of 13 amino acids. From germline, CDR1 is SGHVS and CDR2 FQNEAQ. CDR3 nucleotides: TGTGCCAGCAGCTTAGGGACAGTCTACGAGCAGTACTTC. This sequence encodes CASSLGTVYEQYF.

The chain has TRBV6-1 and TRBJ2-3, with D possibly TRBD2 on 5 matching bases. CDR3 length equals 14 residues. V dropped 6 bases and J dropped 3 bases, with 13 bases sitting between them. In germline, CDR1 is MNHNS, CDR2 SASEGT. CDR3 amino acids: CASRPGLLTDTQYF. CDR3 in DNA: TGTGCCAGCAGGCCAGGACTGTTGACAGATACGCAGTATTTT.

The chain links TRBV6-1 to TRBJ1-4, with D possibly being TRBD1 (5 bases). Germline assignment: CDR1 MNHNS and CDR2 SASEGT. The germline V and J ends were trimmed by 1 base and 5 bases, with 14 bases remaining between them. This CDR3 is built from 16 residues. CDR3 residues: CASSEGSGGGNEKLFF. CDR3 in DNA: TGTGCCAGCAGTGAAGGGAGCGGGGGGGGGAATGAAAAACTGTTTTTT.

The sample holds a few counts of this clone. The V gene is TRBV27, the J gene TRBJ1-5; tentative D call: TRBD1 (6 bases). The CDR3 totals 16 residues. CDR1 MNHEY and CDR2 SMNVEV come from the germline V gene (reference sequence). Trimming removed 6 bases at V and 1 base at J, with 16 bases between. CDR3 region: CASSPLPTGSNQPQHF. CDR3 nucleotides: TGTGCCAGCAGCCCATTACCCACAGGGAGCAATCAGCCCCAGCATTTT.

The rearrangement joins TRBV5-6 to TRBJ2-7; no definite D call. Deletions cut 0 bases from V and 6 bases from J, with 10 bases between. Germline V lookup: CDR1 SGHDT, CDR2 YYEEEE. The CDR3 is 13 amino acids. In nucleotides, the CDR3 is TGTGCCAGCAGCTTGGCCGTAGCCGCCGAGCAGTACTTC. Translation: CASSLAVAAEQYF.